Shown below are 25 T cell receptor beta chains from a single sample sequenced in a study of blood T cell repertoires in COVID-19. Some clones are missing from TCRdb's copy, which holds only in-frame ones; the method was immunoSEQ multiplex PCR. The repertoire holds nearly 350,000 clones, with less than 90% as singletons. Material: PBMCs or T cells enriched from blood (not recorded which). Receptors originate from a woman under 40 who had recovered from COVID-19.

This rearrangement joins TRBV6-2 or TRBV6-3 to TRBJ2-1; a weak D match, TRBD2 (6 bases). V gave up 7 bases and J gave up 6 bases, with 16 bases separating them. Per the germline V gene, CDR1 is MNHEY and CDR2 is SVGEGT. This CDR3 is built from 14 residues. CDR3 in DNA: TGTGCCAGCACCCCACCCGGACTACCCAATGAGCAGTTCTTC. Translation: CASTPPGLPNEQFF.

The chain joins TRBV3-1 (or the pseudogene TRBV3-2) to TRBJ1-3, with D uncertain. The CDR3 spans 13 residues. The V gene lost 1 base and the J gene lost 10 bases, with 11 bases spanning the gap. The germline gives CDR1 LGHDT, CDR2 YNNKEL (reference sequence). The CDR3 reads CASSQGNPSTIYF. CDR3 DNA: TGTGCCAGCAGCCAAGGTAATCCCTCGACCATATATTTT.

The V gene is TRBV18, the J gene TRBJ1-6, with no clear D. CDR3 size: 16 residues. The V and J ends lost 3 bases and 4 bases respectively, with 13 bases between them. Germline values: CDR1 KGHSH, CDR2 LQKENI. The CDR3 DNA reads TGTGCCAGCTCACCCGTTGGTCCGGGGTATAATTCACCCCTCCACTTT. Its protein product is CASSPVGPGYNSPLHF.

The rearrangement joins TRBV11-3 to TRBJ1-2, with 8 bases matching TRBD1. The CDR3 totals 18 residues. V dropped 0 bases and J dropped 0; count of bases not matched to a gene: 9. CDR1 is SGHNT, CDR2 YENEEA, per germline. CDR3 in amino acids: CASSLDHGTGEANYGYTF. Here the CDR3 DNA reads TGTGCCAGCAGCTTAGATCATGGGACAGGAGAAGCTAACTATGGCTACACCTTC.

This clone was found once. As DNA, the CDR3 is TGTGCCAGCAGCAAGTGGGGGGAAGATCAGCCCCAGCATTTT. It encodes CASSKWGEDQPQHF. V is TRBV21-1 and J is TRBJ1-5. TRBV21-1 is a pseudogene segment. The CDR3 runs to 14 residues.

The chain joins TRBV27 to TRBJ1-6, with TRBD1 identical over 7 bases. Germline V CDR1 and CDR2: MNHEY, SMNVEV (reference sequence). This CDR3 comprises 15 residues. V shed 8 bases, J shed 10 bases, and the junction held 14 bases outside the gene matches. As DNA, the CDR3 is TGTGCCAGCCGAAAAAAGGACAGGTTCGGGTCACCCCTCCACTTT. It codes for CASRKKDRFGSPLHF.

CDR3 sequence (DNA): TGTGCCAGCAGTCACCGACAGGGTGGTCGGTACGAGCAGTACTTC. It yields the protein CASSHRQGGRYEQYF. V usage is TRBV6-2 or TRBV6-3 and J usage is TRBJ2-7, with 7 bases aligning to TRBD1. V was clipped by 5 bases and J by 4 bases; unmatched bases: 11. CDR1 MNHEY and CDR2 SVGEGT come from the germline V gene. This CDR3 has 15 amino acids.

CDR3 in amino acids: CASSLKGGAGDNQPQHF. The CDR3 nucleotides read TGTGCCAGTAGCCTAAAGGGGGGGGCAGGGGACAATCAGCCCCAGCATTTT. The chain joins TRBV19 to TRBJ1-5; tentative D call: TRBD1 (6 bases). CDR3 size: 17 residues. Trimming pared 6 bases from V and 3 bases from J, leaving 21 bases between. Germline loops: CDR1 LNHDA, CDR2 SQIVND (reference sequence).

CDR3 residues: CASSRPDSKETQYF. CDR3 DNA sequence: TGCGCCAGCAGCCGCCCCGACAGTAAAGAGACCCAGTACTTC. This chain joins TRBV4-1 and TRBJ2-5, with D perhaps matching TRBD1 (5 bases). Germline CDR1 and CDR2: MGHRA and YSYEKL. This CDR3 has 14 amino acids. Trimming removed 4 bases at V and 3 bases at J, with 12 bases between.

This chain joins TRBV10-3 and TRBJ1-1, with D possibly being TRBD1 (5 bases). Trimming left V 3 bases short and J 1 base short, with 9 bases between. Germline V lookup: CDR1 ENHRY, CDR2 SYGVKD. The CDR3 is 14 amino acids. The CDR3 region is CAISERGGNTEAFF. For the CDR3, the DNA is TGTGCCATCAGTGAAAGGGGAGGGAACACTGAAGCTTTCTTT.

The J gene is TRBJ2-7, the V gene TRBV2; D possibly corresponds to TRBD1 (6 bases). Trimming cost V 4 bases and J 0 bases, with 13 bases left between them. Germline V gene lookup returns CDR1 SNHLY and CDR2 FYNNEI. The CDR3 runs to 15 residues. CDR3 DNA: TGTGCCAGCAGTGGGTCCGACAGGTACTCCTACGAGCAGTACTTC. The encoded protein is CASSGSDRYSYEQYF.

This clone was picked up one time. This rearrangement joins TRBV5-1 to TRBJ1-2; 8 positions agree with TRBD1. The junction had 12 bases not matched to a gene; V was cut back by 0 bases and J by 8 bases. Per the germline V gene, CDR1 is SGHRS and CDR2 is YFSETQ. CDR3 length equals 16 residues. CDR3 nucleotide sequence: TGCGCCAGCAGCTTGGCCGAAGGACAGGGAGTCTCCGGCTACACCTTC. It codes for CASSLAEGQGVSGYTF.

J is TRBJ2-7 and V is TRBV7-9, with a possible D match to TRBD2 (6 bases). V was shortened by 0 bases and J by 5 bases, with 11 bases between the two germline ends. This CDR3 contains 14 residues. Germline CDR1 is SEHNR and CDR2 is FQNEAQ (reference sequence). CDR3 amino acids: CASSLARDWDEQYF. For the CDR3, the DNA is TGTGCCAGCAGCTTAGCCCGGGACTGGGACGAGCAGTACTTC.

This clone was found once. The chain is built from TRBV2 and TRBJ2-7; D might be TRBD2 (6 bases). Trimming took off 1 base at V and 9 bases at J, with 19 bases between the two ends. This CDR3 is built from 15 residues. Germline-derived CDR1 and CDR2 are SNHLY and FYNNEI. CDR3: CASSEGVGGTKGQYF. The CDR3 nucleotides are TGTGCCAGCAGTGAAGGTGTTGGGGGGACGAAGGGGCAGTACTTC.

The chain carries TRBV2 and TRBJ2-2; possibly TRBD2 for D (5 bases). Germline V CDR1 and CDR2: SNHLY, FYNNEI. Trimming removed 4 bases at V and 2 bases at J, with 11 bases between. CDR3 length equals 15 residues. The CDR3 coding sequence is TGTGCCAGCAGTGTCAGCGGAGCTAACACCGGGGAGCTGTTTTTT. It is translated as CASSVSGANTGELFF.

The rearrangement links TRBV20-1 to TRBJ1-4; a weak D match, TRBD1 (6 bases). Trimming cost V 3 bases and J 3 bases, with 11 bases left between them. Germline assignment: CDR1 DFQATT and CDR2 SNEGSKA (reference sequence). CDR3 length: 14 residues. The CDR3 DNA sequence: TGCAGTGCTAGTAGGGGGATGGCTAATGAAAAACTGTTTTTT. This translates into CSASRGMANEKLFF.

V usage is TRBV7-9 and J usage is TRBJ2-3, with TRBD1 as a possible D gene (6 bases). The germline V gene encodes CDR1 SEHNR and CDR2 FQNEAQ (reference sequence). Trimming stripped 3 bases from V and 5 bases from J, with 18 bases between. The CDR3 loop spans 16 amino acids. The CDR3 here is CASSFTGTIGQDTQYF. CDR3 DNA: TGTGCCAGCAGCTTTACAGGGACGATTGGGCAAGATACGCAGTATTTT.

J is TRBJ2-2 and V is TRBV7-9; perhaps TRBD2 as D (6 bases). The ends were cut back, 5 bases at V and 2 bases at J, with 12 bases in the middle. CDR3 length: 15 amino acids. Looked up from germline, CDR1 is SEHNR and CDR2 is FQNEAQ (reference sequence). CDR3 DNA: TGTGCCAGCAGCGGCGGACTACCCAACACCGGGGAGCTGTTTTTT. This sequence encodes CASSGGLPNTGELFF.

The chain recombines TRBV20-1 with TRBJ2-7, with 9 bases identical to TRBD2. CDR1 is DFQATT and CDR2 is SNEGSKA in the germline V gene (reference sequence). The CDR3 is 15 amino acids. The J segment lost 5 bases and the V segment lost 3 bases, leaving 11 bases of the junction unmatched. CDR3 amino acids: CSASPLAGGYDEQYF. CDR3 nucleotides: TGCAGTGCTAGTCCCCTCGCGGGGGGGTACGACGAGCAGTACTTC.

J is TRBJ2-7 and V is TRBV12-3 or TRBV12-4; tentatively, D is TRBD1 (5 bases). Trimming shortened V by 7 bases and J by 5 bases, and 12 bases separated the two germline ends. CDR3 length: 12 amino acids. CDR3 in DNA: TGTGCCAGCACAGGGCAGATGGACGAGCAGTACTTC. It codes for CASTGQMDEQYF.

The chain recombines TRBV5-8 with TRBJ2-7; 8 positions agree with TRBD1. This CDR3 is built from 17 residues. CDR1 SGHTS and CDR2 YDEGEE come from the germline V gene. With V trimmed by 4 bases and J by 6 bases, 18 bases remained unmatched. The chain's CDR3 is CASSVGISDRVRREQYF. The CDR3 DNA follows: TGTGCCAGCAGCGTGGGGATATCGGACAGGGTGAGGCGCGAGCAGTACTTC.

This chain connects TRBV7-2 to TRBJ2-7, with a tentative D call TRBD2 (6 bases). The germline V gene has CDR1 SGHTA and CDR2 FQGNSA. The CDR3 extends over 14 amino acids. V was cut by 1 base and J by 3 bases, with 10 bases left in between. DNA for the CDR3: TGTGCCAGCAGCTTAGTAGGTAGCGGCTACGAGCAGTACTTC. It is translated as CASSLVGSGYEQYF.

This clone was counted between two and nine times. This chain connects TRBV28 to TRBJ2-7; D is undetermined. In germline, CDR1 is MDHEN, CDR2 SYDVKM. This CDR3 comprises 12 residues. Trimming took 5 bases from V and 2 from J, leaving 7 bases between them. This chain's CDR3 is CASSPTAYEQYF. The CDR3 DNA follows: TGTGCCAGCAGTCCCACAGCCTACGAGCAGTACTTC.

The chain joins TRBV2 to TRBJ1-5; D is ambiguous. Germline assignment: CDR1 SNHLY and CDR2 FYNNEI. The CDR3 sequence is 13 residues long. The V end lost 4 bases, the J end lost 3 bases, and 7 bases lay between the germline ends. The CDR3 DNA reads TGTGCCAGCAGTGGGGAGTACAATCAGCCCCAGCATTTT. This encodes CASSGEYNQPQHF.

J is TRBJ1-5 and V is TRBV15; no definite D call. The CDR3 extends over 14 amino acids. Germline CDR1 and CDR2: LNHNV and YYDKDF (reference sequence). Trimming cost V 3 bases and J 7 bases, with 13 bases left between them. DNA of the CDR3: TGTGCCACCAGCAGCAGGTGGGCTGGACAGCCCCAGCATTTT. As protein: CATSSRWAGQPQHF.